This TCR beta chain emerged from a study of cytomegalovirus exposure and HLA in healthy donors. The V end lost 0 bases, the J end lost 2 bases, and 7 bases lay between the germline ends. Per the germline V gene, CDR1 is SNHLY and CDR2 is FYNNEI. CDR3 size: 14 residues. PCR amplification relied on 60 Vbeta primers (plus 13 Jbeta primers). Sequencing used immunoSEQ multiplex PCR; TCRdb keeps in-frame clones, though not all of them. This sample yields 140,000 to 150,000 clones, of which 78% are seen a single time; just under 3% belongs to the top ten. The origin of this receptor is a female donor in good health and CMV-seronegative. The sequenced sample was PBMCs. The V call is TRBV2, the J call TRBJ1-2; the D gene is possibly TRBD1 (5 bases). CDR3 protein: CASSEANRNYGYTF. The CDR3 nucleotides are TGTGCCAGCAGTGAAGCAAACAGGAACTATGGCTACACCTTC.